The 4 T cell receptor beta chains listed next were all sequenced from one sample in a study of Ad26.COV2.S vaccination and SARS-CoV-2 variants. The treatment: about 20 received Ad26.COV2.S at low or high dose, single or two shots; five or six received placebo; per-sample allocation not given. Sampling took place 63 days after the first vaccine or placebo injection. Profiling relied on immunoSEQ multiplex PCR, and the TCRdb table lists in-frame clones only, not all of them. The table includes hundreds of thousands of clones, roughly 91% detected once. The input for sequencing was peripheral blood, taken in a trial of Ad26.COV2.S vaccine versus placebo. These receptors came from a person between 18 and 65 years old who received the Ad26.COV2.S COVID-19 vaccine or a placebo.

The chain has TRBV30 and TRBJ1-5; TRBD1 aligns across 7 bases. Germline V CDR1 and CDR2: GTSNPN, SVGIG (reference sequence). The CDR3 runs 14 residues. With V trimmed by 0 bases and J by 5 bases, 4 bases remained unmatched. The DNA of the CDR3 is TGTGCCTGGAGTGTATCAGGGGGAGATCAGCCCCAGCATTTT. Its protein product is CAWSVSGGDQPQHF.

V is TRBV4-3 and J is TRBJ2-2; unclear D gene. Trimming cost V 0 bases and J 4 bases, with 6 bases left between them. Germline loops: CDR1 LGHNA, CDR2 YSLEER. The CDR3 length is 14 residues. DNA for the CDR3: TGCGCCAGCAGCCAAGATTCGGGCACCGGGGAGCTGTTTTTT. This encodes CASSQDSGTGELFF.

CDR3 sequence reads: CASSPAGQNTEAFF. CDR3 sequence (DNA): TGTGCCAGCAGCCCTGCAGGGCAGAACACTGAAGCTTTCTTT. V gene TRBV27 combines with J gene TRBJ1-1, with a tentative D call TRBD1 (5 bases). The CDR3 is 14 residues long. Deletions cut 6 bases from V and 1 base from J, with 12 bases between. The germline V gene encodes CDR1 MNHEY and CDR2 SMNVEV (reference sequence).

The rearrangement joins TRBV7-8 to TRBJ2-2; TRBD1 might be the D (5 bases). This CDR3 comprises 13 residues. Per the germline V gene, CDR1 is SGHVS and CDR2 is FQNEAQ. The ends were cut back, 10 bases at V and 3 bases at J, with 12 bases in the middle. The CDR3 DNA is TGTGCCAACCAAGACAGTGACACCGGGGAGCTGTTTTTT. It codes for CANQDSDTGELFF.